This T cell receptor (beta chain) was captured by sequencing in a study of patients and donors after allogeneic stem cell transplantation. This clonotype was picked up many times. This CDR3 contains 13 residues. Germline V gene sequence: CDR1 GTSNPN, CDR2 SVGIG (reference sequence). Trimming shortened V by 0 bases and J by 4 bases, and 7 bases separated the two germline ends. TCRdb ran MiXCR on the RT-PCR reads and lists one entry per CDR3 protein. The sample lists about 960,000 distinct CDR3 sequences, 18% occurring once. The sample taken for sequencing was blood, either unsorted or a sorted T cell fraction (not recorded which). This chain links TRBV30 with TRBJ1-5, with D possibly being TRBD1 (5 bases). The origin of this receptor is a human donor who was either an allogeneic HSCT recipient or a stem cell or donor lymphocyte infusion donor (not recorded which). It is not recorded whose cells these are; they may come from a transplant donor. CDR3 in amino acids: CAWSVGGNQPQHF. The CDR3 coding sequence is TGTGCCTGGAGTGTTGGGGGGAATCAGCCCCAGCATTTT. The complete variable domain, with remaining parts taken from reference TRBV30 and TRBJ1-5, reads SQTIHQWPATLVQPVGSPLSLECTVEGTSNPNLYWYRQAAGRGLQLLFYSVGIGQISSEVPQNLSASRPQDRQFILSSKKLLLSDSGFYLCAWSVGGNQPQHFGDGTRLSIL.